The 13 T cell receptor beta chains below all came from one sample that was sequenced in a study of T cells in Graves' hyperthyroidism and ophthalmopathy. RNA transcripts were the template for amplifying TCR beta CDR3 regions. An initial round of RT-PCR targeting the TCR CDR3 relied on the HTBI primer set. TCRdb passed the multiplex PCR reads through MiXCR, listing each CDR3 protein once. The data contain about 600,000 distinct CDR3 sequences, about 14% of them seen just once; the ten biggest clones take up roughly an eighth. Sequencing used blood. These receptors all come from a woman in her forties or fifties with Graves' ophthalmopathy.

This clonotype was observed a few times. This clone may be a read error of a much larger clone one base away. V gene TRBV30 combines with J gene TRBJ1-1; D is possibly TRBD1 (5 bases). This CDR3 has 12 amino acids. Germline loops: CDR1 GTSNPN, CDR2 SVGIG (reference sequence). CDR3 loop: CAWKGMVTEASF. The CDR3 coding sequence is TGTGCCTGGAAGGGGATGGTCACTGAAGCTTCCTTT. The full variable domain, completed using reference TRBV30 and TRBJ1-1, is SQTIHQWPATLVQPVGSPLSLECTVEGTSNPNLYWYRQAAGRGLQLLFYSVGIGQISSEVPQNLSASRPQDRQFILSSKKLLLSDSGFYLCAWKGMVTEASFGQGTRLTVV.

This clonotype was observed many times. For the CDR3, the DNA is TGTGCCAGCAGTCCCGACACAGGGAGATACTACTTC. Amino acids: CASSPDTGRYYF. The genes are TRBV28 and TRBJ2-7, with D maybe TRBD1 (6 bases). The CDR3 length is 12 residues. Germline V gene lookup returns CDR1 MDHEN and CDR2 SYDVKM. V dropped 5 bases and J dropped 13 bases, with 18 bases sitting between them. The full variable domain, completed using reference TRBV28 and TRBJ2-7, is DVKVTQSSRYLVKRTGEKVFLECVQDMDHENMFWYRQDPGLGLRLIYFSYDVKMKEKGDIPEGYSVSREKKERFSLILESASTNQTSMYLCASSPDTGRYYFGPGTRLTVT.

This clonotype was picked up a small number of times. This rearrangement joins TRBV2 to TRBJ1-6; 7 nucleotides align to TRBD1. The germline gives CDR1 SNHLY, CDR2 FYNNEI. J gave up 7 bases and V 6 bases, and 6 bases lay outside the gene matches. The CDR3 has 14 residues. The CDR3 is CASRTRGFNSPLHF. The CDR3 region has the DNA TGTGCCAGCAGGACCAGGGGGTTCAATTCACCCCTCCACTTT. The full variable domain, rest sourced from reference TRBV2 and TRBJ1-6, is EPEVTQTPSHQVTQMGQEVILRCVPISNHLYFYWYRQILGQKVEFLVSFYNNEISEKSEIFDDQFSVERPDGSNFTLKIRSTKLEDSAMYFCASRTRGFNSPLHFGNGTRLTVT.

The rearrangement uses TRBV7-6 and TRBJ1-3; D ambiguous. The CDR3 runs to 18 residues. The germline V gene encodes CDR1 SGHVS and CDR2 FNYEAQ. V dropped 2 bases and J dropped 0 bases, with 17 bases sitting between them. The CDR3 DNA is TGTGCCAGCAGCTTATTGTCAGACCAATACGTCTCTGGAAACACCATATATTTT. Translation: CASSLLSDQYVSGNTIYF.

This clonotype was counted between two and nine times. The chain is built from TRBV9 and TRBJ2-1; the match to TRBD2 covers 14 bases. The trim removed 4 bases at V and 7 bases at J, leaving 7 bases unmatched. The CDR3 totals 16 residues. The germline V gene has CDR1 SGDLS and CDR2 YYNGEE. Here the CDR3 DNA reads TGTGCCAGCAGCATGGCCGGGACTAGCGGGAGAAATGAGCAGTTCTTC. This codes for CASSMAGTSGRNEQFF.

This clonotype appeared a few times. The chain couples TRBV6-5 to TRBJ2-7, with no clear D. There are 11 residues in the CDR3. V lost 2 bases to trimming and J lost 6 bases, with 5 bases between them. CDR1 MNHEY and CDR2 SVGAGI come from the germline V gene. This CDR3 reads CASSYNSEQYF. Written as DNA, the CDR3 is TGTGCCAGCAGTTACAACAGCGAGCAGTACTTC.

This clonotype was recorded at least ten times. CDR3 in amino acids: CASSLARGLEDTQYF. The CDR3 bases are TGTGCCAGCAGTTTAGCGAGGGGACTAGAAGATACGCAGTATTTT. V gene TRBV12-3 or TRBV12-4 combines with J gene TRBJ2-3; 8 nucleotides line up with TRBD2. The length of the CDR3 is 15 residues. Trimming cost V 0 bases and J 5 bases; bases outside gene matches: 4.

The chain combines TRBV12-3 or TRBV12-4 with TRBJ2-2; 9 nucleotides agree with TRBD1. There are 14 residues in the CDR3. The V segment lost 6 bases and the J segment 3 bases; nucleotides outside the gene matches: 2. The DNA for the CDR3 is TGTGCCAGCAGAAGGACAGGGGACACCGGGGAGCTGTTTTTT. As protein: CASRRTGDTGELFF.

CDR3 sequence (DNA): TGTGCCTGGAGTGCCCGCTTCGGGGGAGATAAACTGTTTTTT. Amino acids: CAWSARFGGDKLFF. The rearrangement links TRBV30 to TRBJ1-4; D perhaps matches TRBD1 (5 bases). V lost 1 base to trimming and J lost 11 bases, with 17 bases between them. Germline V gene data show CDR1 as GTSNPN and CDR2 as SVGIG (reference sequence). CDR3 length equals 14 residues.

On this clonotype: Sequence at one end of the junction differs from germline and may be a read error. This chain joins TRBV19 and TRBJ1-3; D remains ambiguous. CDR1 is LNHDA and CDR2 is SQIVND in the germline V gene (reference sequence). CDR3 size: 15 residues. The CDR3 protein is CASKEAGYPGSTIYF. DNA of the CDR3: TGTGCCAGTAAGGAGGCAGGCTATCCTGGAAGCACCATATATTTT.

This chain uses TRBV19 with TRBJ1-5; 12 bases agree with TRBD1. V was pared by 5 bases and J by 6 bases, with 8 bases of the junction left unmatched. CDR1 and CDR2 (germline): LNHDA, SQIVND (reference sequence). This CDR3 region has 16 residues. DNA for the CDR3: TGTGCCAGTAGTGTCAGCCGGGACAGGGGGCCTCAGCCCCAGCATTTT. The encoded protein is CASSVSRDRGPQPQHF.

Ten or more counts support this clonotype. The CDR3 nucleotides read TGTGCCAGCAGCTTAGCAACGGGGACGGCCGACTCTGGAAACACCATATATTTT. Translation gives CASSLATGTADSGNTIYF. The rearrangement uses TRBV7-2 and TRBJ1-3; D possibly corresponds to TRBD1 (5 bases). In germline, CDR1 is SGHTA, CDR2 FQGNSA. The CDR3 is 18 residues long. Between the trimmed V and J ends, which lost 0 bases and 0 bases, there was a span of 15 bases.

The CDR3 bases are TGTGCCAGCCAAACAGGGGGCCAGGGGCAGCCCCAGCATTTT. It encodes CASQTGGQGQPQHF. The chain joins TRBV12-3 or TRBV12-4 to TRBJ1-5; 9 nucleotides align to TRBD1. This CDR3 has 14 amino acids. Germline trimming cut 8 bases from V and 7 bases from J; bases unmatched to any gene: 9.